The 27 T cell receptor beta chains given below trace back to one sample, sequenced in a study of blood T cells in healthy people across ages. A second 7 to 11 cycle PCR used barcoded and J-beta primers. A single record per CDR3 protein comes from TCRdb applying MiXCR to the 5' RACE reads. The sample records over a million distinct CDR3 sequences, approximately 25% being singletons. This same sample was also part of a study on T cells of mothers and their children.

The specimen sequenced was blood. The receptors originated from a girl under 10 years old in good health.

The rearrangement uses TRBV3-1 and TRBJ2-7, with D uncertain. The CDR3 runs to 16 residues. With 0 bases removed from V and 5 bases from J, the gap between germline ends came to 17 bases. Germline V gene data show CDR1 as LGHDT and CDR2 as YNNKEL (reference sequence). The CDR3 loop reads CASSQDDTGQLDEQYF. The CDR3 bases are TGTGCCAGCAGCCAAGACGATACGGGCCAATTGGACGAGCAGTACTTC.

This clonotype appeared a few times. V gene TRBV20-1 combines with J gene TRBJ2-4, with D unclear. This CDR3 has 15 residues. V lost 0 bases and J 0 bases, leaving 9 bases between the germline ends. Germline CDR1 DFQATT, CDR2 SNEGSKA (reference sequence). CDR3 residues: CSARDIGLAKNIQYF. CDR3 bases: TGCAGTGCTAGAGATATAGGGTTAGCCAAAAACATTCAGTACTTC.

As regards this clonotype: A junction boundary mismatches the germline segment, possibly from a read error. This sequence joins TRBV4-2 and TRBJ2-5; D is possibly TRBD1 or TRBD2 (5 bases each). CDR1 LGHNA and CDR2 YNFKEQ come from the germline V gene. The CDR3 contains 15 residues. The CDR3: CASSQLIVGPQPPFF. CDR3 nucleotide sequence: TGTGCCAGCAGCCAACTAATAGTGGGACCGCAACCCCCGTTCTTC.

V usage is TRBV20-1 and J usage is TRBJ2-7; TRBD2 matches at 8 bases. This CDR3 has 15 residues. V gave up 3 bases and J gave up 4 bases; unmatched junction bases: 11. Germline CDR1 is DFQATT and CDR2 is SNEGSKA (reference sequence). CDR3 region: CSARGDAGGGYEQYF. CDR3 nucleotide sequence: TGCAGTGCTAGGGGGGACGCGGGAGGTGGGTACGAGCAGTACTTC.

V usage is TRBV20-1 and J usage is TRBJ2-1; 7 nucleotides match TRBD2. The V segment lost 3 bases and the J segment 4 bases; nucleotides outside the gene matches: 9. CDR1 DFQATT and CDR2 SNEGSKA come from the germline V gene (reference sequence). CDR3 length: 15 amino acids. CDR3 residues: CSASASSGPYNEQFF. DNA of the CDR3: TGCAGTGCTAGTGCGTCTAGCGGCCCTTACAATGAGCAGTTCTTC.

The V call is TRBV15, the J call TRBJ2-1; D may be TRBD2 (6 bases). Germline-derived CDR1 and CDR2 are LNHNV and YYDKDF (reference sequence). The length of the CDR3 is 16 residues. Trimming removed 3 bases at V and 4 bases at J, with 16 bases between. The CDR3, as DNA: TGTGCCACCAGCAGTGAGACCCCGGGAGCTTACAATGAGCAGTTCTTC. Translated, it gives CATSSETPGAYNEQFF.

This clonotype turned up a few times. V gene TRBV7-9 combines with J gene TRBJ1-4; D not resolved. Germline CDR1 reads SEHNR; CDR2 reads FQNEAQ (reference sequence). The V and J ends lost 5 bases and 1 base respectively, with 11 bases between them. The length of the CDR3 is 15 residues. The CDR3 nucleotides are TGTGCCAGCAGCATGCCGGACCTAACTAATGAAAAACTGTTTTTT. Protein: CASSMPDLTNEKLFF.

V usage is TRBV4-1 and J usage is TRBJ2-4; D uncertain. The CDR3 has 17 amino acids. Germline V lookup: CDR1 MGHRA, CDR2 YSYEKL. Trimming took off 0 bases at V and 0 bases at J, with 12 bases between the two ends. CDR3 nucleotide sequence: TGCGCCAGCAGCCAAGATCGTGGGGTTTTAGCCAAAAACATTCAGTACTTC. Its protein product is CASSQDRGVLAKNIQYF.

This rearrangement joins TRBV20-1 to TRBJ2-1; 9 nucleotides match TRBD2. Unmatched junction bases numbered 15, after V lost 5 bases and J lost 10 bases. The CDR3 runs 15 residues. Germline CDR1 is DFQATT and CDR2 is SNEGSKA (reference sequence). CDR3 amino acids: CSAPPPLSGGWEQFF. CDR3 nucleotides: TGCAGTGCTCCCCCGCCTCTTAGCGGGGGTTGGGAGCAGTTCTTC.

CDR3 nucleotide sequence: TGTGCCAGCAGTTCCCGGGCATTAAGTGAGCAGTTCTTC. Its translation: CASSSRALSEQFF. The rearrangement joins TRBV28 to TRBJ2-1; no firm D call. The CDR3 covers 13 residues. Germline V gene sequence: CDR1 MDHEN, CDR2 SYDVKM. Between the trimmed V and J ends, which lost 4 bases and 9 bases, there was a span of 13 bases. Complete variable domain (other parts from reference TRBV28 and TRBJ2-1): DVKVTQSSRYLVKRTGEKVFLECVQDMDHENMFWYRQDPGLGLRLIYFSYDVKMKEKGDIPEGYSVSREKKERFSLILESASTNQTSMYLCASSSRALSEQFFGPGTRLTVL.

V gene TRBV7-6 combines with J gene TRBJ2-1; unclear D gene. The germline gives CDR1 SGHVS, CDR2 FNYEAQ. Trimming cost V 0 bases and J 0 bases, with 9 bases left between them. This CDR3 has 16 residues. The CDR3 DNA sequence: TGTGCCAGCAGCTTAGCGCTGGTGGTCTCCTACAATGAGCAGTTCTTC. It codes for CASSLALVVSYNEQFF.

This clonotype occurred a few times. The rearrangement uses TRBV20-1 and TRBJ2-5, with 11 bases fitting TRBD1. The better agreement between TRBJ2-7 and the DNA end casts doubt on the J call. Germline V gene lookup returns CDR1 DFQATT and CDR2 SNEGSKA (reference sequence). This CDR3 comprises 14 residues. This CDR3 is CSASRDRGTYEQYF. The DNA for the CDR3 is TGCAGTGCTAGTAGGGACAGGGGGACCTACGAGCAGTACTTC.

This chain connects TRBV7-2 to TRBJ2-7; 9 bases are shared with TRBD2. The germline CDR1 and CDR2 sequences are SGHTA and FQGNSA. The trim removed 5 bases at V and 2 bases at J, leaving 10 bases unmatched. The CDR3 runs 16 residues. In nucleotides, the CDR3 is TGTGCCAGCAGCCATGATGCTAGCGGGACCGCCTACGAGCAGTACTTC. This sequence encodes CASSHDASGTAYEQYF.

The chain is built from TRBV27 and TRBJ1-1; weak D call: TRBD1 (6 bases). Trimming shortened V by 7 bases and J by 1 base, and 10 bases separated the two germline ends. The germline gives CDR1 MNHEY, CDR2 SMNVEV (reference sequence). The CDR3 is 13 residues long. The CDR3 nucleotides are TGTGCCAGCAAAGCCAGGGGGAACACTGAAGCTTTCTTT. Translated, it gives CASKARGNTEAFF.

This clonotype was observed a handful of times. V gene TRBV6-2 or TRBV6-3 combines with J gene TRBJ1-2, with 7 bases identical to TRBD1. Germline CDR1 MNHEY, CDR2 SVGEGT. The CDR3 loop spans 15 amino acids. The ends lost 2 bases at V and 8 bases at J; junction bases unmatched: 11. The CDR3 spells CASSYRMQGERGYTF. The DNA for the CDR3 is TGTGCCAGCAGTTACCGGATGCAGGGGGAAAGGGGCTACACCTTC.

Only a few counts were recorded for this clonotype. The rearrangement joins TRBV5-1 to TRBJ1-2; 10 nucleotides match TRBD1. Germline trimming cut 3 bases from V and 4 bases from J; bases unmatched to any gene: 3. Per the germline V gene, CDR1 is SGHRS and CDR2 is YFSETQ. The CDR3 consists of 14 residues. CDR3 amino acids: CASSSGTGVYGYTF. Here the CDR3 DNA reads TGCGCCAGCAGCTCCGGGACAGGGGTCTATGGCTACACCTTC.

The gene calls are TRBV6-1 and TRBJ1-2; D may be TRBD1 (6 bases). The V gene's germline CDR1 is MNHNS and CDR2 SASEGT. The CDR3 consists of 17 residues. V shed 1 base and J shed 5 bases, with 20 bases lying between them. The CDR3 DNA follows: TGTGCCAGCAGTGAAGTTTCCTTTCGGACAGATTTTTATGGCTACACCTTC. It codes for CASSEVSFRTDFYGYTF.

The table lists this clonotype with a few counts. The rearrangement joins TRBV20-1 to TRBJ2-7; 7 positions match TRBD1. There are 16 residues in the CDR3. After removal of 6 bases from V and 7 bases from J, the junction contained 21 bases not matched to a gene. Germline CDR1 DFQATT, CDR2 SNEGSKA (reference sequence). The CDR3: CSASEFTGAITPEQYF. The CDR3 coding sequence is TGCAGTGCCTCAGAATTTACAGGGGCCATAACACCAGAGCAGTACTTC.

The genes are TRBV2 and TRBJ2-6; no clear D gene. The V end lost 8 bases, the J end lost 0 bases, and 5 bases lay between the germline ends. The CDR3 covers 13 residues. Germline V lookup: CDR1 SNHLY, CDR2 FYNNEI. The CDR3 region is CASAPSGANVLTF. The DNA for the CDR3 is TGTGCCAGCGCACCCTCTGGGGCCAACGTCCTGACTTTC.

The rearrangement uses TRBV14 and TRBJ2-3; D ambiguous. The CDR3 sequence is 18 residues long. CDR1 is SGHDN and CDR2 is FVKESK in the germline V gene. Trimming shortened V by 0 bases and J by 1 base, and 17 bases separated the two germline ends. This CDR3 is CASSQDGPAIRGTDTQYF. The DNA of the CDR3 is TGTGCCAGCAGCCAAGACGGTCCGGCGATCCGGGGCACAGATACGCAGTATTTT. Based on the CDR3 plus reference TRBV14 and TRBJ2-3, the full variable domain is EAGVTQFPSHSVIEKGQTVTLRCDPISGHDNLYWYRRVMGKEIKFLLHFVKESKQDESGMPNNRFLAERTGGTYSTLKVQPAELEDSGVYFCASSQDGPAIRGTDTQYFGPGTRLTVL.

This clonotype was detected a few times. This chain uses TRBV18 with TRBJ2-5; 8 nucleotides agree with TRBD1. Germline V lookup: CDR1 KGHSH, CDR2 LQKENI. V gave up 4 bases and J gave up 5 bases; unmatched junction bases: 9. The CDR3 has 15 amino acids. The CDR3 bases are TGTGCCAGCTCACATAGCAGGGGGCGGCTGGAGACCCAGTACTTC. As protein: CASSHSRGRLETQYF.

This clonotype was seen a few times. The chain uses TRBV6-5 and TRBJ2-7; no reliable D call. This CDR3 spans 13 amino acids. The germline CDR1 and CDR2 sequences are MNHEY and SVGAGI. The germline V and J ends were trimmed by 7 bases and 3 bases, with 13 bases remaining between them. In DNA, the CDR3 is TGTGCCAGCACCCACCTTTTAAGCTACGAGCAGTACTTC. It yields the protein CASTHLLSYEQYF.

Concerning this clonotype itself: At one of its ends the junction is not consistent with the germline gene, which may arise from a read error. The V gene is TRBV7-2, the J gene TRBJ2-2; possible D gene TRBD2, 5 bases. Germline lookup yields CDR1 SGHTA and CDR2 FQGNSA. The CDR3 is 15 amino acids. The CDR3 DNA reads TGTGCCAGCAGGCTCGTCGGGGTTAGGACCGGGCAGCTGTTTTTT. Its translation: CASRLVGVRTGQLFF.

There are a few counts of this clonotype. The chain is built from TRBV7-6 and TRBJ2-5; TRBD1 matches at 7 bases. The V gene end was trimmed by 6 bases and the J gene end by 5 bases; junction bases not matched to a gene: 9. CDR1 and CDR2 from the germline V gene are SGHVS and FNYEAQ. The CDR3 runs 14 residues. The CDR3 here is CASSTGEGMETQYF. CDR3 bases: TGTGCCAGCAGTACAGGGGAAGGGATGGAGACCCAGTACTTC.

This chain joins TRBV2 and TRBJ2-3; D unclear. Trimming took off 1 base at V and 5 bases at J, with 10 bases between the two ends. The CDR3 runs 14 residues. Germline lookup yields CDR1 SNHLY and CDR2 FYNNEI. The CDR3 sequence: CASSEVFRRDTQYF. The DNA of the CDR3 is TGTGCCAGCAGTGAAGTGTTTAGGCGAGATACGCAGTATTTT.

This chain connects TRBV12-3 or TRBV12-4 to TRBJ2-1, with D tentatively TRBD1 or TRBD2 (5 bases each). The V and J ends lost 5 bases and 13 bases respectively, with 15 bases between them. The CDR3 is made up of 12 amino acids. The CDR3 region is CASSVGAGGQFF. The CDR3 coding sequence is TGTGCCAGCAGTGTCGGGGCCGGAGGTCAGTTCTTC.

This clonotype came up a few times. The J gene is TRBJ1-1, the V gene TRBV12-3 or TRBV12-4, with D possibly TRBD1 on 5 matching bases. The CDR3 runs to 16 residues. V lost 7 bases and J lost 3, with 21 bases in between. The CDR3 nucleotides are TGTGCCAGCAACCGCGGAGGGGTCCCCCTTTACACTGAAGCTTTCTTT. Translation: CASNRGGVPLYTEAFF.